The entry below gives a single TCR beta chain sequence along with its context. Antigen unknown. The CDR3 sequence is 11 residues long. Trimming cost V 6 bases and J 1 base, with 4 bases left between them. The germline V gene has CDR1 MNHEY and CDR2 SVGEGT. With 10-nucleotide random UMIs included, cDNA was synthesized by 5'RACE. TCRdb called the 5' RACE reads again in MiXCR, with one record for every CDR3 protein. The sample has about 48,000 distinct CDR3 sequences, over 9% seen once; the top ten hold roughly 20%. The data were obtained in a study of neurological immune-mediated disorders. Study-wide findings and caveats: HTLV-1-associated myelopathy showed the most TCR clonal expansion; multiple sclerosis the least, below healthy controls.

The sample consisted of PBMCs. This receptor was identified in a woman between 35 and 50 years old with HTLV-1-associated myelopathy (HAM/TSP). This chain links TRBV6-2 or TRBV6-3 with TRBJ2-7; D ambiguous. This CDR3 reads CASRGSYEQYF. The CDR3 DNA reads as TGTGCCAGCAGGGGGTCCTACGAGCAGTACTTC.